Detailed here is one TCR beta chain. What it binds is unknown. These data belong to a study of PD-1 blockade in classical Hodgkin lymphoma. Study conclusions and caveats: Reported findings placed baseline TCR diversity lower in newly diagnosed patients (compared with healthy donors). Repertoires differed for reasons still undefined, possibly disease activity or prior therapy.

Time point defined: newly diagnosed, previously untreated cHL patient sample. The CD8+ T cells came from thawed PBMCs through magnetic negative selection. Untreated, newly diagnosed classical Hodgkin lymphoma PBMCs served for comparison. The table came from immunoSEQ multiplex PCR; TCRdb's copy has only in-frame clones and leaves some out. Altogether around 14,000 clones are present, roughly nine tenths being singletons, with the ten largest covering around 6.2%. V lost 5 bases, J lost 9 bases, and 15 bases stayed unmatched. From germline, CDR1 is SEHNR and CDR2 FQNEAQ (reference sequence). This CDR3 region has 18 residues.

The origin of this receptor is a human donor with classical Hodgkin lymphoma. V and J are TRBV7-9 and TRBJ2-1, with 14 positions matching TRBD2. Sequenced input: CD8+ T cells from blood. The CDR3 sequence is CASSPSPGTSGSKIEQFF. In DNA, the CDR3 is TGTGCCAGCAGCCCCTCGCCGGGGACTAGCGGGAGCAAGATTGAGCAGTTCTTC.